The source of this TCR beta chain is a study of blood T cell repertoires in COVID-19. After removal of 4 bases from V and 8 bases from J, the junction contained 12 bases not matched to a gene. Germline CDR1 SGHRS, CDR2 YFSETQ. The length of the CDR3 is 15 residues. Profiled with immunoSEQ multiplex PCR; TCRdb holds only in-frame clones, not every one. The sample lists around 250,000 clones, around 81% seen once, with roughly 1.9% in the top ten. What was sequenced was peripheral blood. This TCR was recovered from a young man who had recovered from COVID-19. The J gene is TRBJ2-5, the V gene TRBV5-1, with 9 bases aligning to TRBD1. The CDR3 sequence is CASSTSTGGYETQYF. CDR3 nucleotides: TGCGCCAGCAGCACCTCGACAGGGGGGTATGAAACCCAGTACTTC. The full variable domain, completed using reference TRBV5-1 and TRBJ2-5, is KAGVTQTPRYLIKTRGQQVTLSCSPISGHRSVSWYQQTPGQGLQFLFEYFSETQRNKGNFPGRFSGRQFSNSRSEMNVSTLELGDSALYLCASSTSTGGYETQYFGPGTRLLVL.